The source of this TCR beta chain is a study of T cells in Graves' hyperthyroidism and ophthalmopathy. Study-level findings and limits: Within blood appeared most thyroid clonotypes that had expanded above 0.001. The model made its ophthalmopathy prediction, and onset followed a median 6.5 months later.

A note on this clonotype: Its target is unknown.

Diagnoses were made from clinical symptoms, serum measures (thyroxine and TRAb), thyroid ultrasound and orbital computed tomography. Amplification yielded TCR beta CDR3 regions, with RNA transcripts as the source. RT-PCR in the first round (using the HTBI primer set) targeted the TCR CDR3. Via MiXCR, TCRdb re-called the multiplex PCR reads, giving one row per CDR3 protein. The sample yields hundreds of thousands of distinct CDR3 sequences, 45% seen once. The CDR3 contains 16 residues. Germline CDR1 reads SEHNR; CDR2 reads FQNEAQ (reference sequence). V trimming: 0 bases; J trimming: 6 bases; junction bases outside the gene matches: 10.

Sequenced sample: peripheral blood or thyroid tissue (not recorded which). The chain has TRBV7-9 and TRBJ1-2; TRBD1 matches 7 bases. The TCR originated in an adult man with Graves' disease, either hyperthyroidism or ophthalmopathy (not recorded which). The CDR3 reads CASSLAGRGGSDGYTF. For the CDR3, the DNA is TGTGCCAGCAGCTTAGCGGGGAGAGGGGGCTCAGATGGCTACACCTTC.